This TCR beta chain emerged from a study of blood T cell repertoires in COVID-19 (dated by TCRdb to 2018 to 2021). For the wider study: The collaborator samples originated in the United States, Italy and Spain and spanned the acute and convalescent phases of COVID-19. Deeply sampled blood TCRbeta repertoires from subjects exposed to, actively infected with, or recovered from COVID-19 were included in the dataset. The repertoires were released in a freely available public database intended as a resource for research on the immune response to SARS-CoV-2. A de-identified subject ID, COVID-19 status, age in years and sex were almost always included in the sample metadata. Samples came from the ongoing ImmuneRACE study (first 160 participants) plus 1,254 subjects from 6 global collaborators. The material from the prospective study consisted of cDNA or gDNA derived from T cells, B-cell-depleted T cells, or PBMCs. HLA class I and class II types, where available, came from metadata supplied by the sample provider rather than from assay-based typing.

The investigation overall reported the following: The quantity of clinical and demographic metadata differed by source and by participant and was supplied without curation.

The collaborating institutions used their own protocols to collect whole blood in K2EDTA tubes. For TCRbeta analysis, collaborators shipped samples in one of three forms: frozen whole blood, isolated PBMCs, or DNA extracted from either of those sample types. Turning to this clone: Its antigen specificity is not known. Per-nucleotide qualities are absent, and no much larger clonotype sits a single base away.

V and J are truncated by 5 bases and 3 bases respectively, leaving an intervening sequence of 11 bases. Measured from the cysteine to the phenylalanine, the CDR3 is 13 residues long. Solely the CDR3 DNA is kept, with 39 bases framed from the first base. CDR1 LGHDT and CDR2 YNNKEL were looked up in the germline V gene (reference sequence). TCRbeta CDR3 regions were amplified from genomic DNA by means of the immunoSEQ Assay, a bias-controlled multiplex PCR. The published analysis was carried out like this. The number of nucleated cells in each sample was estimated from the amplification of reference gene primers within the assay. Sequence reads were collapsed and filtered to measure the absolute abundance of every unique TCRbeta CDR3 rearrangement. Productive Simpson clonality was computed per sample as the square root of Simpson's diversity index over productive rearrangements. TCRdb's version of the immuneACCESS table is confined to in-frame rearrangements and falls short of the full clone set. An unresolved V gene accounts for under half of the shortfall where checked; the remainder is of unknown origin. D and trimming were read from the DNA, whereas the V and J calls and clone size are those reported in that table. This sample is represented by over 250,000 clones; approximately 88% of them were singletons. Of the sample, less than 2.5% falls within the top ten clones.

The chain joins TRBV3-1 (or the pseudogene TRBV3-2) to TRBJ2-7; a tentative D match to TRBD1 spans 6 bases. The TCR originated in a man in his forties or fifties with acute or convalescent COVID-19. Sequencing was carried out using peripheral blood. The nucleotides are TGTGCCAGCAGCGATGGACAGAACTACGAGCAGTACTTC. The translation is CASSDGQNYEQYF.